This TCR beta chain was retrieved from a study of T cell responses to AZD1222 COVID-19 vaccine. Study-level points and caveats: Within unmutated variant regions lay the reported targets of nearly half of spike-specific TCRs. Among the donors, most were white British and more were female, and clonal diversity was possibly underestimated. Mapped onto spike, vaccine-associated CD4 TCRs spanned it and were dominant at 160-218 and 743-854.

Assay used: immunoSEQ multiplex PCR; TCRdb lists only in-frame clones, some missing. The sample lists more than 90,000 clones; about nine tenths were seen once. This clone appeared once. Its specificity is not known. The sequence was collected from an adult in good health. Sequenced material: peripheral blood, taken on day 0 of AZD1222 vaccination.

CDR3 protein: CASSLADPIYNEQYF. The CDR3 region has the DNA TGTGCCAGCAGCTTGGCGGACCCCATCTACAACGAGCAGTACTTC. The rearrangement joins TRBV5-4 to TRBJ2-7; the D is unclear. V lost 0 bases to trimming and J lost 5 bases, with 15 bases between them. The CDR3 runs to 15 residues. CDR1 and CDR2 (germline): SGHNT, YYREEE (reference sequence).